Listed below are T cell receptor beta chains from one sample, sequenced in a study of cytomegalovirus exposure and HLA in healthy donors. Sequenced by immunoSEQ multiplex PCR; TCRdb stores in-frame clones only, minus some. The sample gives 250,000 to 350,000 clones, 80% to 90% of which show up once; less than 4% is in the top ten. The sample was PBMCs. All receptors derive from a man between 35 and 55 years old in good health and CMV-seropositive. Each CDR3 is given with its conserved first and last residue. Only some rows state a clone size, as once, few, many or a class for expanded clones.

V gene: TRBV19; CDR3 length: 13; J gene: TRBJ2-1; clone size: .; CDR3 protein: CASSPQTRNEQFF
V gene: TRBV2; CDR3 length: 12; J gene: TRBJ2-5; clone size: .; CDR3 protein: CASSEGEETQYF
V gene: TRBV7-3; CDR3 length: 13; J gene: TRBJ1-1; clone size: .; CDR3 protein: CASSLRQGMEAFF
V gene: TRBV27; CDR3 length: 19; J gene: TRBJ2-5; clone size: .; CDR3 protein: CASSRKLPTSGAPQETQYF
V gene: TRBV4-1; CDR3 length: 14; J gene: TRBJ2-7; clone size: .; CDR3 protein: CASSLLRGTYEQYF
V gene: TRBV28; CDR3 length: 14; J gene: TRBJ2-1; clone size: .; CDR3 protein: CASGVDRGLNEQFF
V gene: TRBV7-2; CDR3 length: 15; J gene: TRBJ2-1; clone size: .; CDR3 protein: CASSLVAGVDYEQFF
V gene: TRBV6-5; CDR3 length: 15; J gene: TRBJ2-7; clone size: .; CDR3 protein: CASSYSLMSSYEQYF
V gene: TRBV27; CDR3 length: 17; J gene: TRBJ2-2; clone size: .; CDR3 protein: CASRPIGTGGKTGELFF
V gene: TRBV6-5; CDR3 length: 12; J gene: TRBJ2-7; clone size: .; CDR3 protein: CAIGQGNYEQYF
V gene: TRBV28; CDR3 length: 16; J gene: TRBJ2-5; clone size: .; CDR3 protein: CASSLGGRVGKETQYF
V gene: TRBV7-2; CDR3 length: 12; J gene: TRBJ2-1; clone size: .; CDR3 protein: CASSLMLNEQFF
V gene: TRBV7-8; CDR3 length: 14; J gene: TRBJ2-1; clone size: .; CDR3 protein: CASSLDLNRNEQFF
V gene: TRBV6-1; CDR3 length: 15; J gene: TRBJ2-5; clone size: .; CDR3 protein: CASSLAGSSPETQYF
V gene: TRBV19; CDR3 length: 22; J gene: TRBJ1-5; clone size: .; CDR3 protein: CASSIYSTETGGVPFSNQPQHF
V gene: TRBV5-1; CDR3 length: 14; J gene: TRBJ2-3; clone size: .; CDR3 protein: CASSLFTSTDTQYF
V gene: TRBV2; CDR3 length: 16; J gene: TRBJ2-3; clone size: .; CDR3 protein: CASIHGLASLADTQYF
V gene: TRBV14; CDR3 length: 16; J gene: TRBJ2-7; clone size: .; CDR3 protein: CASSRNAGTFFYEQYF
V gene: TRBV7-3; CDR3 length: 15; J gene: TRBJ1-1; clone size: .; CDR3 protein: CASSLVRNMNTEAFF
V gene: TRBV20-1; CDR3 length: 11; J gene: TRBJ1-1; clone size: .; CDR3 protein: CSALAQAEAFF
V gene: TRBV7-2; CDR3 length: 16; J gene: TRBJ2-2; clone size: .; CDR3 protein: CASSDWDRVGTGELFF
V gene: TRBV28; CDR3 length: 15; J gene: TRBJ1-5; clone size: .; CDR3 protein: CASSFPGGSNQPQHF
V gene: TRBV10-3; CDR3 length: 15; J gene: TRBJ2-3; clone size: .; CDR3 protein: CAIRTSGPSTDTQYF
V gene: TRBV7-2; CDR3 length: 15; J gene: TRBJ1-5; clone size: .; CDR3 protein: CASSSRTGPAQPQHF
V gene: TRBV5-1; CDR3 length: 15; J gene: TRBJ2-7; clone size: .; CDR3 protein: CASSLAPGQTYEQYF
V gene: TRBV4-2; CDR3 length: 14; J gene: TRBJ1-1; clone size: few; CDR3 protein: CASSRLGTGSFAFF
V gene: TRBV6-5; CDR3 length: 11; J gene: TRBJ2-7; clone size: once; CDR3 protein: CASWANSEQYF
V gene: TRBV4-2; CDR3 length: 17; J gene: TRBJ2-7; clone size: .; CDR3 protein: CASSQEFQSALSYEQYF
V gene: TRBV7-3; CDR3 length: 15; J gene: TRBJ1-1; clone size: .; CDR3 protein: CASSLTTARGTEAFF
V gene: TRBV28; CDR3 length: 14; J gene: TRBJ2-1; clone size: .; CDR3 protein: CASCIGGGYNEQFF
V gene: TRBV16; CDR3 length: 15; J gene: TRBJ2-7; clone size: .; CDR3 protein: CASSQSAGVVREQYF
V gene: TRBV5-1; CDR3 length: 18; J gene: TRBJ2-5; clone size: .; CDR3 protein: CANSMKVYAGPPRETQYF
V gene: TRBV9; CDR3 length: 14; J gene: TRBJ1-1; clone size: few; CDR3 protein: CASSFREADTEAFF
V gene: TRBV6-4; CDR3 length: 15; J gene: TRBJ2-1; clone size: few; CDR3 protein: CASSDSTSGSNEQFF
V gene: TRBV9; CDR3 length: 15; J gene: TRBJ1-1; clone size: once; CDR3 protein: CASSRTGRVNTEAFF
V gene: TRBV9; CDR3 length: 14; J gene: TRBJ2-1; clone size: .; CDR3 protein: CASSSANIYNEQFF
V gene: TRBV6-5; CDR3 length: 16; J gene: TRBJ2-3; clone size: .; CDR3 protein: CASSSRTSGVVDTQYF
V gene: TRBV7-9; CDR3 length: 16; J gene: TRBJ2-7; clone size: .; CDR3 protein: CASSPTGLAVTYEQYF
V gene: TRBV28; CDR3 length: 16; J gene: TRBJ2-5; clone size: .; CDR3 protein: CASSLFKSGVRKTQYF
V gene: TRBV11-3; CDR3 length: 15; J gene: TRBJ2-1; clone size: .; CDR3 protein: CASSFGGTRYNEQFF
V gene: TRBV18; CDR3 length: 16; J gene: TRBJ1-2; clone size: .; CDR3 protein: CASSPRKEGYDYGYTF
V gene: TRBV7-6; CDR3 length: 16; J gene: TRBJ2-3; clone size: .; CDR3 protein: CASGLPGLAGTDTQYF
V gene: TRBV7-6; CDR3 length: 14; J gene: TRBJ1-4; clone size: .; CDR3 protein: CASSLTETNEKLFF
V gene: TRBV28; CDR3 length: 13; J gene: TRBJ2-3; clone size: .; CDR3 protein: CASSLGGADTQYF
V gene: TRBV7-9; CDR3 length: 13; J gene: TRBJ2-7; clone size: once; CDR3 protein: CASSWAASYEQYF
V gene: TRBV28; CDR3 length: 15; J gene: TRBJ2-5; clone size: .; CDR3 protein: CASESDRDTPETQYF